This TCR beta chain was profiled in a study of T-cell memory formation after mild COVID-19. Regarding the study as a whole: There was no confirmation that second-wave clones peaking on day 37 were SARS-CoV-2 specific. CD4+ contracting clones were found mainly in CM and EM, and CD8+ ones in EMRA. Contracting clones from day 15 to 85 showed balanced CD4/CD8; later expanders favored CD4+.

This clonotype turned up a few times. Its antigen is still unknown. The TCR alpha and TCR beta cDNA libraries, bearing sample barcodes and UMIs, were generated by 5'RACE using constant-segment primers. Via MiXCR, TCRdb re-called the 5' RACE reads, giving one row per CDR3 protein. The table lists roughly 450,000 distinct CDR3 sequences, approximately 19% of them singletons. Germline values: CDR1 MNHNY, CDR2 SVGAGI (reference sequence). V lost 4 bases and J 8 bases, leaving 12 bases between the germline ends. The CDR3 totals 14 residues. The chain carries TRBV6-6 and TRBJ1-6; no clear D. The sequenced sample consisted of PBMCs or a T cell subset sorted from them (not recorded which). The clonotype comes from a man between 18 and 29 years old who had mild COVID-19 (a few samples of this study predate the infection). Cell type and time point are not known. CDR3 residues: CASSSAVRHSPLHF. The CDR3 region has the DNA TGTGCCAGCAGTTCGGCCGTCAGACATTCACCCCTCCACTTT.